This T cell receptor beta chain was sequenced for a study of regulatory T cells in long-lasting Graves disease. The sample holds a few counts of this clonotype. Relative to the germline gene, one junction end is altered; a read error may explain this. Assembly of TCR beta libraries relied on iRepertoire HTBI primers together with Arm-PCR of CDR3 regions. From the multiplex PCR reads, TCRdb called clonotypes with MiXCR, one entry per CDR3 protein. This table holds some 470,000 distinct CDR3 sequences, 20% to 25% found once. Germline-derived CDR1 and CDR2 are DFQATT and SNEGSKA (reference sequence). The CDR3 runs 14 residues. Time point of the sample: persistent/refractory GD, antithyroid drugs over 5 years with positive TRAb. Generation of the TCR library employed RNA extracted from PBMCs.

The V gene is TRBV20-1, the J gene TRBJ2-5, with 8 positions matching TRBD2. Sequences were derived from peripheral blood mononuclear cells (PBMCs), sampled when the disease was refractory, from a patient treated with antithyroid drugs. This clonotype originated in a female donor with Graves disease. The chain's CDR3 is CSASMGLGQEAQYF. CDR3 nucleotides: TGCAGTGCTAGTATGGGACTAGGGCAAGAGGCCCAGTACTTC.